A single sample is the source of the 11 T cell receptor beta chains below, sequenced in a study of T cells in Graves' hyperthyroidism and ophthalmopathy. RNA transcripts yielded amplified TCR beta CDR3 regions. TCR CDR3 underwent first-round RT-PCR with the HTBI primer set. TCRdb re-called the multiplex PCR reads through MiXCR, storing one row per CDR3 protein. Among 660,000 or so distinct CDR3 sequences listed, 40% to 55% were seen once. Source material: peripheral blood or thyroid tissue (not recorded which). The receptors come from an adult man with Graves' disease, either hyperthyroidism or ophthalmopathy (not recorded which).

This chain connects TRBV20-1 to TRBJ1-2, with 9 bases that match TRBD1. This CDR3 has 12 amino acids. The trim removed 6 bases at V and 7 bases at J, leaving 6 bases unmatched. Germline CDR1 is DFQATT and CDR2 is SNEGSKA (reference sequence). CDR3 DNA sequence: TGCAGTGCGGGGACAGGGACGAGTGGCTACACCTTC. Amino acids: CSAGTGTSGYTF.

At least ten counts were recorded for this clonotype. The chain has TRBV29-1 and TRBJ1-1; no clear D gene. Germline V CDR1 and CDR2: SQVTM, ANQGSEA. The CDR3 extends over 12 amino acids. Trimming removed 7 bases from V and 1 base from J, with 10 bases in between. Here the CDR3 DNA reads TGCAGCGCCACGCCGGGGAACACTGAAGCTTTCTTT. Translated, it gives CSATPGNTEAFF.

This clonotype has ten or more counts. V gene TRBV2 combines with J gene TRBJ1-2; 10 bases line up with TRBD1. Germline-derived CDR1 and CDR2 are SNHLY and FYNNEI. V shed 6 bases, J shed 4 bases, and the junction held 11 bases outside the gene matches. This CDR3 is 16 amino acids long. The DNA of the CDR3 is TGTGCCAGCAGCCGCGGACAGGGGGTAACTGCCTATGGCTACACCTTC. This gives the protein CASSRGQGVTAYGYTF.

This clonotype was detected ten times or more. The chain is built from TRBV6-5 and TRBJ1-3, with D uncertain. This CDR3 has 13 amino acids. The V gene's germline CDR1 is MNHEY and CDR2 SVGAGI. The V and J ends lost 6 bases and 3 bases respectively, with 9 bases between them. In DNA, the CDR3 is TGTGCCAGCAGCTGGGCAGGTGGAAACACCATATATTTT. Its protein product is CASSWAGGNTIYF.

This sequence joins TRBV29-1 and TRBJ2-2, with 7 bases lining up with TRBD2. The V gene's germline CDR1 is SQVTM and CDR2 ANQGSEA. Trimming took 1 base from V and 6 from J; bases not matched to a gene: 2. This CDR3 contains 13 residues. CDR3 residues: CSVEGGGAGELFF. CDR3 nucleotides: TGCAGCGTTGAAGGTGGGGGGGCCGGGGAGCTGTTTTTT.

This clonotype was observed many times. The chain joins TRBV7-9 to TRBJ1-1; D call uncertain. CDR3 size: 13 residues. Germline loops: CDR1 SEHNR, CDR2 FQNEAQ (reference sequence). V lost 5 bases and J 10 bases, leaving 17 bases between the germline ends. The CDR3 is CASSPRGGVGAFF. As DNA, the CDR3 is TGTGCCAGCAGCCCCCGAGGTGGGGTTGGAGCTTTCTTT.

The V gene is TRBV7-2, the J gene TRBJ2-5, with TRBD1 matching over 10 bases. Germline CDR1 is SGHTA and CDR2 is FQGNSA. The V gene end was trimmed by 1 base and the J gene end by 9 bases; junction bases not matched to a gene: 8. The CDR3 has 15 amino acids. The CDR3 loop reads CASSLVTGGKQPQYF. Written as DNA, the CDR3 is TGTGCCAGCAGCTTAGTGACAGGGGGCAAACAGCCCCAGTACTTC.

A remark on this clonotype: The germline gene is not matched at one end of the junction; a read error may be the cause. This chain joins TRBV5-4 and TRBJ1-3; TRBD1 might be the D (6 bases). CDR3 length equals 13 residues. In germline, CDR1 is SGHNT, CDR2 YYREEE (reference sequence). CDR3 amino acids: CPSSSGVGNTIYF. As DNA, the CDR3 is TGTCCCAGCAGCTCAGGGGTCGGAAACACCATATATTTT.

The CDR3 protein is CASSSGTGEVGNTIYF. CDR3 in DNA: TGTGCCAGCAGCTCCGGGACAGGGGAGGTCGGAAACACCATATATTTT. This chain joins TRBV5-8 and TRBJ1-3; the match to TRBD1 covers 10 bases. Germline V gene sequence: CDR1 SGHTS, CDR2 YDEGEE. The CDR3 has 16 residues. Trimming at V came to 3 bases and at J to 4 bases, leaving 7 bases not matched to a gene. The whole variable domain, remainder taken from reference TRBV5-8 and TRBJ1-3, is EAGVTQSPTHLIKTRGQQATLRCSPISGHTSVYWYQQALGLGLQFLLWYDEGEERNRGNFPPRFSGRQFPNYSSELNVNALELEDSALYLCASSSGTGEVGNTIYFGEGSWLTVV.

This clonotype has a count of ten or more. This chain links TRBV9 with TRBJ1-2, with D uncertain. V lost 0 bases to trimming and J lost 0 bases, with 9 bases between them. This CDR3 comprises 15 residues. Germline lookup yields CDR1 SGDLS and CDR2 YYNGEE. The CDR3 sequence: CASSVDGLANYGYTF. The CDR3, as DNA: TGTGCCAGCAGCGTAGACGGCCTAGCTAACTATGGCTACACCTTC. Complete variable domain (other parts from reference TRBV9 and TRBJ1-2): DSGVTQTPKHLITATGQRVTLRCSPRSGDLSVYWYQQSLDQGLQFLIQYYNGEERAKGNILERFSAQQFPDLHSELNLSSLELGDSALYFCASSVDGLANYGYTFGSGTRLTVV.

This chain connects TRBV9 to TRBJ2-5, with a tentative D call TRBD1 (5 bases). The germline V gene encodes CDR1 SGDLS and CDR2 YYNGEE. The CDR3 extends over 14 amino acids. With 4 bases removed from V and 5 bases from J, the gap between germline ends came to 15 bases. CDR3 loop: CASSSDMAGETQYF. The CDR3 DNA follows: TGTGCCAGCAGCTCGGACATGGCCGGGGAGACCCAGTACTTC.